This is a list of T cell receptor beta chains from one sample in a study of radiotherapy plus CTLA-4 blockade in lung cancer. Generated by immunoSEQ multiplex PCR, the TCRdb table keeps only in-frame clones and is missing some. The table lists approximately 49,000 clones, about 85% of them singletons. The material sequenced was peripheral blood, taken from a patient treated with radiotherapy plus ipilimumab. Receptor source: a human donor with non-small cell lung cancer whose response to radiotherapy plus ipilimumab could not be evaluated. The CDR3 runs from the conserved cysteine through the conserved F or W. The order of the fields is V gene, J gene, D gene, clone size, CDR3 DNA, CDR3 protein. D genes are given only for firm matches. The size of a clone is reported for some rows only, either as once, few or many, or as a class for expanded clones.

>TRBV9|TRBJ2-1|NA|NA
TGTGCCAGCAGCGCTGGAGGGGGCAGGAGAGTTTACAATGAGCAGTTCTTC
CASSAGGGRRVYNEQFF
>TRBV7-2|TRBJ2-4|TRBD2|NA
TGTGCCAGCAGCTTAGACAGCGGGAGTAACAGCGGCATTCAGTACTTC
CASSLDSGSNSGIQYF
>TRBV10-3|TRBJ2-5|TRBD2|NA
TGTGCCATCAGTCCGACTAGCTCAATGGAGACCCAGTACTTC
CAISPTSSMETQYF
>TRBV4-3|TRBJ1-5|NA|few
TGCGCCAGCAGCCGTGGGTGGGGCCTCAATCAGCCCCAGCATTTT
CASSRGWGLNQPQHF
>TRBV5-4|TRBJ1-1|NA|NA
TGTGCCAGCAGCTCGACCGGGGGCACTGAAGCTTTCTTT
CASSSTGGTEAFF
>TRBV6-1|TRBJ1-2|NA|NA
TGTGCCAGCACCAGGGGTTACTATGGCTACACCTTC
CASTRGYYGYTF
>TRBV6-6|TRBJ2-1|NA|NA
TGTGCCAGCAGTTATAACGAGCTCCCCTCCTACAATGAGCAGTTCTTC
CASSYNELPSYNEQFF
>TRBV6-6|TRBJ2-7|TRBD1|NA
TGTGCCAGCAGTTATGAAGGACAGGGGGCGAGGGAGCAGTACTTC
CASSYEGQGAREQYF
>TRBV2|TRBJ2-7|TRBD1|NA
TGTGCCAGCAGTGGACAGGGGATAGCCGAGCAGTACTTC
CASSGQGIAEQYF
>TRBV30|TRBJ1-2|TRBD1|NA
TGTGCCTGGAGTCCAGGGGGAGGATGGAACTATGGCTACACCTTC
CAWSPGGGWNYGYTF
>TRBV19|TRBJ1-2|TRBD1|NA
TGTGCCAGTAGCCAGGGGGCGCGTGGCTACACCTTC
CASSQGARGYTF
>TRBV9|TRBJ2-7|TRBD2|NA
TGTGCCAGCAGCGTAGGACTAGCGGGAGTAACGGTCTACGAGCAGTACTTC
CASSVGLAGVTVYEQYF
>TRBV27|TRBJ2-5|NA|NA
TGTGCCAGCAGTTTAAGGGGTCCCCAAGAGACCCAGTACTTC
CASSLRGPQETQYF
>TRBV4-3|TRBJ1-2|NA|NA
TGCGCCAGCAGCCAAGATTACGGACGGAGGAATGGCTACACCTTC
CASSQDYGRRNGYTF
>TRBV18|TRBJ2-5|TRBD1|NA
TGTGCCAGCTCACCCAAGACAGGGGGCGAGGAGACCCAGTACTTC
CASSPKTGGEETQYF
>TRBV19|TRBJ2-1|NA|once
TGTGCCAGTAGTATCTTTGGAGTAAGCTCCTACAATGAGCAGTTCTTC
CASSIFGVSSYNEQFF
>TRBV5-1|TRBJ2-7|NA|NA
TGCGCCAGCAGCTTGGCCGGGTCGGGGTACGAGCAGTACTTC
CASSLAGSGYEQYF
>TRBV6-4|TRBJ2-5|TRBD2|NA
TGTGCCAGCAGTGATGGGGCTAGCGGGAGAGAGCAAGAGACCCAGTACTTC
CASSDGASGREQETQYF
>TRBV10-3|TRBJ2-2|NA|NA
TGTGCCATCAGTGAGCATAAAATCGGGGAGAACACCGGGGAGCTGTTTTTT
CAISEHKIGENTGELFF
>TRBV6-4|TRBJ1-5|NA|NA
TGTGCCAGCAGTGTGGACGGGCGGGACAATCAGCCCCAGCATTTT
CASSVDGRDNQPQHF